This is a list of T cell receptor beta chains from one sample in a study of cytomegalovirus exposure and HLA in healthy donors. Method: immunoSEQ multiplex PCR; TCRdb's copy keeps in-frame clones and lacks some. The sample contains some 200,000 clones, approximately 80% of which appear only once. The sample taken for sequencing was PBMCs. Every receptor here comes from a woman aged 25 to 45 in good health and CMV-seronegative. Each CDR3 is given with its conserved first and last residue. D genes are given only for firm matches.

J: TRBJ1-6
V: TRBV4-3
D: .
CDR3: CASSQDPGRGDSPLHF

J: TRBJ1-1
V: TRBV7-6
D: .
CDR3: CASTPAMRSTEAFF

J: TRBJ1-2
V: TRBV9
D: .
CDR3: CASSGGPGYTF

J: TRBJ2-6
V: TRBV27
D: .
CDR3: CASSLYPDNSGANGLTF

J: TRBJ2-1
V: TRBV19
D: TRBD2
CDR3: CATRLGGGHNEQFF

J: TRBJ1-4
V: TRBV14
D: .
CDR3: CASSRQGNEKLFF

J: TRBJ1-2
V: TRBV7-9
D: .
CDR3: CASSFDSAYGYTF

J: TRBJ2-7
V: TRBV11-2
D: TRBD2
CDR3: CASSVGTSGTYEQYF

J: TRBJ1-2
V: TRBV28
D: TRBD1
CDR3: CASSSGQANYGYTF

J: TRBJ2-7
V: TRBV6-6
D: .
CDR3: CASSDPGIPYEQYF

J: TRBJ2-1
V: TRBV28
D: TRBD1
CDR3: CASTTGGLDYNEQFF

J: TRBJ2-1
V: TRBV6-1
D: TRBD1
CDR3: CASSLRTGFNEQFF

J: TRBJ1-2
V: TRBV4-3
D: .
CDR3: CASSQEAVLNYGYTF

J: TRBJ1-4
V: TRBV6-5
D: TRBD1
CDR3: CASSKTGGSNEKLFF

J: TRBJ2-7
V: TRBV5-1
D: TRBD1
CDR3: CASSLQGASSYEQYF

J: TRBJ2-3
V: TRBV15
D: .
CDR3: CATSRDSSRRFGLQLDTQYF

J: TRBJ1-1
V: TRBV9
D: .
CDR3: CASSVGLGGMNTEAFF

J: TRBJ1-6
V: TRBV12-5
D: .
CDR3: CASGPTVLSPSPHNSPLHF

J: TRBJ1-3
V: TRBV5-4
D: .
CDR3: CASSLTGIGNTIYF

J: TRBJ2-7
V: TRBV7-9
D: .
CDR3: CSSSLVRAGEQYF

J: TRBJ1-1
V: TRBV16
D: .
CDR3: CASSQRTDSEAFF

J: TRBJ1-4
V: TRBV2
D: TRBD1
CDR3: CASSTHGQGGEKLFF

J: TRBJ2-1
V: TRBV4-1
D: .
CDR3: CASSHPPTGTYEQFF

J: TRBJ1-6
V: TRBV28
D: TRBD1
CDR3: CASSGGQGMNSPLHF

J: TRBJ2-1
V: TRBV11-2
D: TRBD2
CDR3: CASSVAGADNEQFF

J: TRBJ1-2
V: TRBV25-1
D: .
CDR3: CASSDGGIRYGYTF

J: TRBJ1-5
V: TRBV5-8
D: .
CDR3: CASSLHHPSNQPQHF

J: TRBJ1-2
V: TRBV30
D: .
CDR3: CAWSVIQGQGGYTF

J: TRBJ2-5
V: TRBV9
D: TRBD1
CDR3: CASSVGTGIETQYF

J: TRBJ2-7
V: TRBV28
D: TRBD1
CDR3: CASSLWGQGAGEQYF

J: TRBJ1-4
V: TRBV11-2
D: .
CDR3: CASRSVGGNSRTNEKLFF

J: TRBJ2-5
V: TRBV28
D: .
CDR3: CASRSPGPGQETQYF

J: TRBJ1-4
V: TRBV7-9
D: TRBD1
CDR3: CASSLPGQEKLFF

J: TRBJ1-4
V: TRBV6-5
D: TRBD1
CDR3: CASSYLLTGGNAKLFF

J: TRBJ2-7
V: TRBV19
D: .
CDR3: CASSMQGRARPYEQYF

J: TRBJ1-2
V: TRBV29-1
D: TRBD1
CDR3: CSVGRDRGASYGYTF

J: TRBJ2-2
V: TRBV6-4
D: .
CDR3: CASSDSGGNTGELFF

J: .
V: TRBV5-4
D: TRBD1
CDR3: CASSDDRGFYEQYF

J: TRBJ2-7
V: TRBV6-6
D: TRBD1
CDR3: CASRRTGGSNEQYF

J: TRBJ2-2
V: TRBV19
D: .
CDR3: CATTVDGGGRELFF

J: TRBJ1-3
V: TRBV7-2
D: .
CDR3: CASSYAGSGGNTIYF

J: TRBJ1-2
V: TRBV5-1
D: TRBD1
CDR3: CASSLSTGKSYGYTF

J: TRBJ2-5
V: TRBV2
D: TRBD1
CDR3: CASRGQAKETQYF

J: TRBJ2-6
V: TRBV30
D: TRBD1
CDR3: CAWSPTGAGANVLTF

J: TRBJ2-7
V: TRBV19
D: TRBD1
CDR3: CASTRQLTGTGSYEQYF

J: TRBJ2-3
V: TRBV6-5
D: .
CDR3: CASSSPAGSSTDTQYF